The sequence of this TCR beta chain was determined in a study of shared T cell receptors in the human thymus. The CDR3 is made up of 16 amino acids. From germline, CDR1 is SEHNR and CDR2 FQNEAQ (reference sequence). V lost 7 bases to trimming and J lost 0 bases; unmatched junction nucleotides: 7. TCRdb's table, derived via immunoSEQ multiplex PCR, lists solely in-frame clones and lacks some. Of about 660,000 clones listed, around 87% are singletons. The same data also contributed to another study, on human thymus T cells.

The chain recombines TRBV7-9 with TRBJ2-3, with 10 bases identical to TRBD2. The clonotype comes from a boy younger than two with a congenital heart defect. Sequencing was performed on thymocytes. CDR3 residues: CASTLRTSGSTDTQYF. Here the CDR3 DNA reads TGTGCCAGCACTCTTCGGACTAGCGGTAGCACAGATACGCAGTATTTT.